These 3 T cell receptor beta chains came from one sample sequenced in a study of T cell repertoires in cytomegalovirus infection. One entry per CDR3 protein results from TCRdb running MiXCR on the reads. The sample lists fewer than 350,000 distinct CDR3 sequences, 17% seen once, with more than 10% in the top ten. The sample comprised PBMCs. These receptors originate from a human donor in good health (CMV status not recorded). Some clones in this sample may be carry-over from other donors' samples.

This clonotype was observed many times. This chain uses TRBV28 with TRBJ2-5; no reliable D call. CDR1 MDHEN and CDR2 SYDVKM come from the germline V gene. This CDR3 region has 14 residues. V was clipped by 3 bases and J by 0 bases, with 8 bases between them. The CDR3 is CASSFYSYQETQYF. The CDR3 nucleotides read TGTGCCAGCAGTTTTTACAGCTACCAAGAGACCCAGTACTTC.

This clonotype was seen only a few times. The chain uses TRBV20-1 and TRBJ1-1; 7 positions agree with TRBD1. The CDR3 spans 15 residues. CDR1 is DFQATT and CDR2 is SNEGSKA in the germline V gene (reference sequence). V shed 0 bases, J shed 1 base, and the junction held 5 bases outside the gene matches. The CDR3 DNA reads TGCAGTGCTAGAGATGTGACAGGGCCGAACACTGAAGCTTTCTTT. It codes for CSARDVTGPNTEAFF.

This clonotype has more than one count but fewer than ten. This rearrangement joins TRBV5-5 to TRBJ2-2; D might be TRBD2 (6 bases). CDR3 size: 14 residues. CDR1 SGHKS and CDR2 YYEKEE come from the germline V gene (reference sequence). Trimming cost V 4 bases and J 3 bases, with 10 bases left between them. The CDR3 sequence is CASSGRGDTGELFF. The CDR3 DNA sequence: TGTGCCAGCAGCGGGCGGGGAGACACCGGGGAGCTGTTTTTT.